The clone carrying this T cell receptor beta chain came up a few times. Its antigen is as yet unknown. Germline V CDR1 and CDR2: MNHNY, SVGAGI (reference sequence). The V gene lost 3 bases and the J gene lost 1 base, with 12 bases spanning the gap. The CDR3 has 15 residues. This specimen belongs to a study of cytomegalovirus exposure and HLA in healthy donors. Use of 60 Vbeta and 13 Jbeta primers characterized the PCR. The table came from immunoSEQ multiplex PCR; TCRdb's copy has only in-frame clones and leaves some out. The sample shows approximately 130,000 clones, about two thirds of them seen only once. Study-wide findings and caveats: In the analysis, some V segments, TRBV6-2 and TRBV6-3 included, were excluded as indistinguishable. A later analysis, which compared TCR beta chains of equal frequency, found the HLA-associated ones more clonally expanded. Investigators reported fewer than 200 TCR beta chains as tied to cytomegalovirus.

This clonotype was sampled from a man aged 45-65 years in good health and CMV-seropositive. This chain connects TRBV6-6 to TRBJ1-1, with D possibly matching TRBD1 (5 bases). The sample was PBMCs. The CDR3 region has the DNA TGTGCCAGCAGTTATGATACCAGGGCGAACACTGAAGCTTTCTTT. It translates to CASSYDTRANTEAFF.